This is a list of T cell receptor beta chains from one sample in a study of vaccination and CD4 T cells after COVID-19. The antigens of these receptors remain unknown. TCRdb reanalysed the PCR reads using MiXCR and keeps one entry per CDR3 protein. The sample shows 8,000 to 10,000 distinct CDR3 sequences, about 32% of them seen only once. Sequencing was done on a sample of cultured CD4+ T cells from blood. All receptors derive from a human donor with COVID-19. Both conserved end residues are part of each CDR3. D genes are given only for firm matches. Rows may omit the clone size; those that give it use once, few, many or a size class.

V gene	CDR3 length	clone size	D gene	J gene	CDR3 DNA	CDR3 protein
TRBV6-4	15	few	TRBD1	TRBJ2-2	TGTGCCAGCAGTGTGGACAGGGGGAACACCGGGGAGCTGTTTTTT	CASSVDRGNTGELFF
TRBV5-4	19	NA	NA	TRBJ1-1	TGTGCCAGCAGCACGCCCAAGTACGGGTTGGAGGGGACGAACACTGAAGCTTTCTTT	CASSTPKYGLEGTNTEAFF
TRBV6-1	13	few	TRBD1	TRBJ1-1	TGTGCCAGCAGCCGGGACAGGGACACTGAAGCTTTCTTT	CASSRDRDTEAFF
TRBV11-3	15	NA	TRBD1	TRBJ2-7	TGTGCCAGCAGCCCTACAACAGGGGCGATCTACGAGCAGTACTTC	CASSPTTGAIYEQYF
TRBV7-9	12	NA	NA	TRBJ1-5	TGTGCCAGCAGTCAAATCGGTCAGCCCCAGCATTTT	CASSQIGQPQHF
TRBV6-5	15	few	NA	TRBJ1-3	TGTGCCAGCAGTTACTCGACGGGGAACGTAGGCACCATATATTTT	CASSYSTGNVGTIYF
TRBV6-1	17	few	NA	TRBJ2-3	TGTGCCAGCAGTGAAGACGTGAGAGGGCTTTCCACAGATACGCAGTATTTT	CASSEDVRGLSTDTQYF
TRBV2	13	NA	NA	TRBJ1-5	TGTGCCAGCAACAGGGACTCTAATCAGCCCCAGCATTTT	CASNRDSNQPQHF
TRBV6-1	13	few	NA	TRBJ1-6	TGTGCCAGCAGGGACAGTTCGGATTCACCCCTCCACTTT	CASRDSSDSPLHF
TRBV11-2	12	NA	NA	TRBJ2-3	TGTGCCAGCAGCTTAGATCAAAGGACCAAGTATTTT	CASSLDQRTKYF
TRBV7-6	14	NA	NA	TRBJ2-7	TGTGCCAGCAGCTTAGCTGGGGGTTCCTACGAGCAGTACTTC	CASSLAGGSYEQYF
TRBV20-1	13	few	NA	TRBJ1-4	TGCAGTGCTGTCCGGGACGGCAATGAAAAACTGTTTTTT	CSAVRDGNEKLFF
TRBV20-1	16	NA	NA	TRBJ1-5	TGCAGTGCGGGTGGGGTAGGGGTTTATAGCAATCAGCCCCAGCATTTT	CSAGGVGVYSNQPQHF
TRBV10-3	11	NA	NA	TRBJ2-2	TGTGCCGTACAGGGTCAGCGGGAGCTGTTTTTT	CAVQGQRELFF
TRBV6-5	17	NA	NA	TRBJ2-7	TGTGCCAGCAGTTTTACATCTAGCGATGCCTATACCTACGAGCAGTACTTC	CASSFTSSDAYTYEQYF
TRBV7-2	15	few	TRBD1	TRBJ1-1	TGTGCCAGCAGCTTAACAGGGGCGGTGGGCACTGAAGCTTTCTTT	CASSLTGAVGTEAFF
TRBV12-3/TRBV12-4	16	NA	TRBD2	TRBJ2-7	TGTGCCAGCAGCCGAGGGACTAGCCCACTAACCTACGAGCAGTACTTC	CASSRGTSPLTYEQYF
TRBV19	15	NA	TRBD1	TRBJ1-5	TGTGCCAGTAGCCCGACAGGGGGCGAATATCAGCCCCAGCATTTT	CASSPTGGEYQPQHF
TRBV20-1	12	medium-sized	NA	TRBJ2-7	TGCAGTGCTAGAGATCAGGTGGTCGAGCAGTACTTC	CSARDQVVEQYF
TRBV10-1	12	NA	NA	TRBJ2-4	TGCGCCAGCAGTAAGGGACAACAGCCTCAGTACTTC	CASSKGQQPQYF
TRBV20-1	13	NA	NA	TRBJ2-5	TGCAGTGTTCTTGGGGGGAAGAGGGAGACCCAGTACTTC	CSVLGGKRETQYF
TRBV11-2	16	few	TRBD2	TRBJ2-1	TGTGCCAGCAGCTTGGAACCCGGGACTAGCATCCATGAGCAGTTCTTC	CASSLEPGTSIHEQFF
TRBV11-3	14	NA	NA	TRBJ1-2	TGTGCCAGCAGCATTAGATTGGGGGCCTATGGCTACACCTTC	CASSIRLGAYGYTF
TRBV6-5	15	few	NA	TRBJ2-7	TGTGCCAGCAGTTACTCGGGGACAAACTCCTACGAGCAGTACTTC	CASSYSGTNSYEQYF
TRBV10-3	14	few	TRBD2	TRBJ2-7	TGTGCCATCCATCGGGAGGGAAAGGGTTACGAGCAGTACTTC	CAIHREGKGYEQYF
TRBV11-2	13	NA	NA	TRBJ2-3	TGTGCCAGCAGATACACAGGCACAGATACGCAGTATTTT	CASRYTGTDTQYF
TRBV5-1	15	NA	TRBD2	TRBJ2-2	TGCGCCAGCAACCAACTAGCGGGGATTACCGGGGAGCTGTTTTTT	CASNQLAGITGELFF
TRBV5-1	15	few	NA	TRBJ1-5	TGCGCCAGCAGCTTGGATGGGGATAGCAATCAGCCCCAGCATTTT	CASSLDGDSNQPQHF